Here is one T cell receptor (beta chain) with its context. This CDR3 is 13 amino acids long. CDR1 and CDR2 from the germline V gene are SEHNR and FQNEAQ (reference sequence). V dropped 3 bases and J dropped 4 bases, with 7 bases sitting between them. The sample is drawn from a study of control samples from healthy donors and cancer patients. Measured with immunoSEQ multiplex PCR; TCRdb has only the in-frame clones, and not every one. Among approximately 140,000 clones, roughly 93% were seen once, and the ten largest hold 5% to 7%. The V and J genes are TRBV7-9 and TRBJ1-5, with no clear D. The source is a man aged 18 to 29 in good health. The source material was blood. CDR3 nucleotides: TGTGCCAGCAGCTTGGAAACGAATCAGCCCCAGCATTTT. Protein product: CASSLETNQPQHF. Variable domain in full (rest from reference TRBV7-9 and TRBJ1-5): DTGVSQNPRHKITKRGQNVTFRCDPISEHNRLYWYRQTLGQGPEFLTYFQNEAQLEKSRLLSDRFSAERPKGSFSTLEIQRTEQGDSAMYLCASSLETNQPQHFGDGTRLSIL.